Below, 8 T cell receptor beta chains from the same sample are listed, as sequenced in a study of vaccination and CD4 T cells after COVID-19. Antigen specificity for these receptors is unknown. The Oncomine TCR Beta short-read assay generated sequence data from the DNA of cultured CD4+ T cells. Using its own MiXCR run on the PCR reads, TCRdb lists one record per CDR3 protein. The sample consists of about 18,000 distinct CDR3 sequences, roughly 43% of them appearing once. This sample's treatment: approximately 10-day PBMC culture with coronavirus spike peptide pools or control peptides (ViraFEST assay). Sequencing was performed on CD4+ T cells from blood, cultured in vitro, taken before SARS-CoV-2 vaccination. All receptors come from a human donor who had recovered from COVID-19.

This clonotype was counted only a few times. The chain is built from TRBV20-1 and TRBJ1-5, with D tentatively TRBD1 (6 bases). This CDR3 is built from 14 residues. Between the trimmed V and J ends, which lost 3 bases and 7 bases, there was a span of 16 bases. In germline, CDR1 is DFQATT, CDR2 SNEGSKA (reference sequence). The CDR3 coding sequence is TGCAGTGCTAGCGGGGGCGGTACGGGACAGCCCCAGCATTTT. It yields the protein CSASGGGTGQPQHF.

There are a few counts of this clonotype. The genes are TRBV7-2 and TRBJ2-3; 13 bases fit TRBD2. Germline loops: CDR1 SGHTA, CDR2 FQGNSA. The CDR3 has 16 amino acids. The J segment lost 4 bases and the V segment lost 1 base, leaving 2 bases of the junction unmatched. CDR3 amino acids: CASSLGLAGGADTQYF. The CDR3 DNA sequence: TGTGCCAGCAGCTTAGGACTAGCGGGGGGTGCAGATACGCAGTATTTT.

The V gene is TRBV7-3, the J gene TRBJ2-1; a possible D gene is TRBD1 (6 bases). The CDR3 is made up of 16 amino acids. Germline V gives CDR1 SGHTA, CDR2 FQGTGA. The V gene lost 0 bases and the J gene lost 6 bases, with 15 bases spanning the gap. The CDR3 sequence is CASSLTGGIGLNEQFF. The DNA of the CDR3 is TGTGCCAGCAGCTTAACAGGGGGAATCGGGCTCAATGAGCAGTTCTTC.

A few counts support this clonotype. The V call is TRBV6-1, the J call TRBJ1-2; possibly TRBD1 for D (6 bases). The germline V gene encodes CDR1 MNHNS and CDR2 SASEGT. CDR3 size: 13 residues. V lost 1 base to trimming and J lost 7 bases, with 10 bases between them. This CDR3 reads CASSEGQASGYTF. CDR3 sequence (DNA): TGTGCCAGCAGTGAAGGACAGGCAAGTGGCTACACCTTC.

Here the CDR3 reads CASSVGIDFSYEQYF. The CDR3 bases are TGTGCCAGCAGCGTAGGAATAGACTTCTCCTACGAGCAGTACTTC. The chain recombines TRBV9 with TRBJ2-7; D unresolved. V lost 0 bases to trimming and J lost 0 bases, with 10 bases between them. The length of the CDR3 is 15 residues. Germline values: CDR1 SGDLS, CDR2 YYNGEE. Together with reference TRBV9 and TRBJ2-7, the CDR3 gives the full variable domain: DSGVTQTPKHLITATGQRVTLRCSPRSGDLSVYWYQQSLDQGLQFLIQYYNGEERAKGNILERFSAQQFPDLHSELNLSSLELGDSALYFCASSVGIDFSYEQYFGPGTRLTVT.

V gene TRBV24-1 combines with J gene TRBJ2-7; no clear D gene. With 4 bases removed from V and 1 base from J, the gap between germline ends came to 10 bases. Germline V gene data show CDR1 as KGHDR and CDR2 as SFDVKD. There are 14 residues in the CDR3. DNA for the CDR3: TGTGCCACCAGTGACCCGGGCCGTTCCTACGAGCAGTACTTC. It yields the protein CATSDPGRSYEQYF.

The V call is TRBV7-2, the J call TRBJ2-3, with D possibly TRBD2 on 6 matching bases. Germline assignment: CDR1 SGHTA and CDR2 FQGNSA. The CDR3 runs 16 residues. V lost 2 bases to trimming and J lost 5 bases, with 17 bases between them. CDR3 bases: TGTGCCAGCAGCTTAAGAGGTGGTCGAGCGGGAGATACGCAGTATTTT. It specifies CASSLRGGRAGDTQYF.

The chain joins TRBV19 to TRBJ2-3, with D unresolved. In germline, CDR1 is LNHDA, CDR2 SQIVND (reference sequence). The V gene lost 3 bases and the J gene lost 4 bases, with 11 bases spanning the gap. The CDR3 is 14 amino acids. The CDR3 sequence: CASSILFPPDTQYF. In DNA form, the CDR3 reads TGTGCCAGTAGTATTCTATTTCCCCCAGATACGCAGTATTTT.